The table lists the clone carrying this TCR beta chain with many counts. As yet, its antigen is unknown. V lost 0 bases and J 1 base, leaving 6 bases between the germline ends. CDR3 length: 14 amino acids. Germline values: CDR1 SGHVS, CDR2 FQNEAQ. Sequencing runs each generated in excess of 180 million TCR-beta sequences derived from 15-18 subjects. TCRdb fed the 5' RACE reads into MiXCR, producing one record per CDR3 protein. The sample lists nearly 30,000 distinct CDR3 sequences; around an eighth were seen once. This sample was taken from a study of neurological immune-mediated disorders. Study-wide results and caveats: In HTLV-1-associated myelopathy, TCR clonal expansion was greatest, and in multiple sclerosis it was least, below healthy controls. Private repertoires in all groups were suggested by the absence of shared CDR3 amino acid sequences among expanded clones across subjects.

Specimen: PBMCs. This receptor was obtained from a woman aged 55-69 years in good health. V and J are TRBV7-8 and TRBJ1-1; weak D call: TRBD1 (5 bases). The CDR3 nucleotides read TGTGCCAGCAGCTTAGCAAGGGGGAACACTGAAGCTTTCTTT. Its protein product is CASSLARGNTEAFF.